Each of the 4 T cell receptor beta chains below was sequenced from the same sample in a study of T cell responses to AZD1222 COVID-19 vaccine. Only in-frame clones appear in the TCRdb table, and some are missing; sequencing was by immunoSEQ multiplex PCR. The table records approximately 180,000 clones, more than 80% of them present only once. The source was peripheral blood, collected on day 0 of AZD1222 vaccination. The receptors were gathered from an adult in good health.

The chain links TRBV6-5 to TRBJ1-1; D remains ambiguous. From germline, CDR1 is MNHEY and CDR2 SVGAGI. V lost 2 bases and J 1 base, leaving 8 bases between the germline ends. This CDR3 comprises 14 residues. The CDR3 is CASSYTAENTEAFF. Here the CDR3 DNA reads TGTGCCAGCAGTTACACGGCGGAGAACACTGAAGCTTTCTTT.

The rearrangement uses TRBV7-9 and TRBJ1-4; D is ambiguous. V was clipped by 2 bases and J by 2 bases, with 9 bases between them. The germline V gene encodes CDR1 SEHNR and CDR2 FQNEAQ (reference sequence). CDR3 size: 15 residues. The CDR3 region has the DNA TGTGCCAGCAGCTTATGGGTTACGACTAATGAAAAACTGTTTTTT. Encoded protein: CASSLWVTTNEKLFF.

This rearrangement joins TRBV7-6 to TRBJ2-7; D call uncertain. Germline CDR1 reads SGHVS; CDR2 reads FNYEAQ. Trimming took off 1 base at V and 7 bases at J, with 11 bases between the two ends. The CDR3 totals 13 residues. DNA for the CDR3: TGTGCCAGCAGCTTAGGGGCAGAAAGAGAGCAGTACTTC. Its translation: CASSLGAEREQYF.

The gene calls are TRBV6-5 and TRBJ1-1, with D possibly being TRBD1 (5 bases). Germline-derived CDR1 and CDR2 are MNHEY and SVGAGI. The V and J ends lost 6 bases and 2 bases respectively, with 16 bases between them. The CDR3 has 15 amino acids. This CDR3 is CASSPGALGNTEAFF. In DNA form, the CDR3 reads TGTGCCAGCAGCCCCGGGGCCCTCGGAAACACTGAAGCTTTCTTT.